At least ten counts were recorded for the clone carrying this TCR beta chain. What it binds is unknown. Absent ophthalmopathy progression within 18 months defined stable Graves' hyperthyroidism. Newly diagnosed hyperthyroidism, duration under 2 months, in patients aged 18 to 65. The data derive from a study of T cells in Graves' hyperthyroidism and ophthalmopathy. There are 14 residues in the CDR3. V trimming: 5 bases; J trimming: 2 bases; junction bases outside the gene matches: 5. The TCR beta CDR3 regions underwent amplification using RNA transcripts as the source. The TCR CDR3 was amplified in a first-round RT-PCR using the HTBI primer set. TCRdb reprocessed the multiplex PCR reads via MiXCR and lists one record per CDR3 protein. The data hold around 400,000 distinct CDR3 sequences, with approximately 13% observed a single time. General study findings and limits: Most expanded thyroid clonotypes above 0.001 recurred in blood.

The rearrangement links TRBV12-3 or TRBV12-4 to TRBJ2-7, with 8 positions matching TRBD1. This receptor was taken from a woman younger than 30 with Graves' hyperthyroidism. Sequencing was done on a sample of blood. Here the CDR3 reads CASSTGGTPYEQYF. In nucleotides, the CDR3 is TGTGCCAGCAGTACAGGGGGAACTCCCTACGAGCAGTACTTC.